Included here is one TCR beta chain sequence, with context. Its antigen remains unidentified. No base quality information exists; no much larger clone differs at one position. This specimen belongs to a study of OX40 agonist ivuxolimab in advanced cancers. About the study as a whole: Ivuxolimab was a fully human IgG2 agonistic monoclonal antibody targeting the costimulatory receptor OX40 (CD134). Intravenous ivuxolimab was administered to patients every 2 weeks at six dose levels: 0.01, 0.1, 0.3, 1.5, 3 and 10 mg/kg. Of the approximately 50 patients in dose escalation, around 19 had hepatocellular carcinoma, some 15 had melanoma, 9 had renal cell carcinoma and 9 had head and neck cancer. A male proportion of roughly 80% and a mean age of 60 years, ranging from 23 to 79, were recorded for the dose-escalation cohort. Prior anti-PD-1, anti-PD-L1 or anti-CTLA-4 therapy was permitted, and approximately 40% of dose-escalation patients had received checkpoint inhibitors. Partial responses were achieved by three dose-escalation patients, of whom one had hepatocellular carcinoma and two had cutaneous melanoma. Peripheral TCRbeta sequencing was intended to test whether TCR sequence diversity was altered and clonal T-cell expansion was caused by ivuxolimab. The paper describes the monotherapy dose-escalation part (N of about 47 patients) of the phase I trial of ivuxolimab.

To sequence the TCRbeta CDR3 region, genomic DNA was isolated from the sorted cells. The immunoSEQ Assay was used to sequence the TCRbeta CDR3 regions. TCRdb's version of the immuneACCESS table is confined to in-frame rearrangements and falls short of the full clone set. An unresolved V gene accounts for under half of the shortfall where checked; the remainder is of unknown origin. The sample table records about 73,000 clones; roughly 90% of these occur just once. The biggest ten clones account for 10% of the sample. Patients with a history of autoimmune disease or receiving systemic immunosuppression were excluded from the trial. Peripheral blood for TCR sequencing was drawn from every dose cohort at baseline, at cycle 4 day 1 and at cycle 7 day 1. The samples were taken from a phase I, first-in-human, multicenter, open-label dose-escalation trial of ivuxolimab. Adults with locally advanced or metastatic head and neck squamous cell, hepatocellular, melanoma or renal cell carcinoma were enrolled in the trial. CD4+ and CD8+ T cells were sorted separately from peripheral blood before TCR sequencing.

What the work shows at the level of the full study, not this receptor alone: On average, CD8+ T cells showed more expanded clones than CD4+ T cells after ivuxolimab. Low levels of normalized T-cell clonal expansion were also seen in some nonresponding patients. The antigen specificity of the peripheral T cells that underwent clonal expansion was not determined. In partial responders in the 0.1-3.0 mg/kg groups, normalized peripheral clonal expansion was found to be among the lowest, especially among CD8+ T cells. At doses of 0.1 to 3.0 mg/kg, clonal expansion of both CD4+ and CD8+ T cells in blood was seen between baseline and week 6.

The sequence came from an adult with an advanced solid tumor such as melanoma, head and neck, liver or kidney cancer. The sequences come from CD4+ or CD8+ T cells sorted from blood, collected in a trial of the OX40 agonist ivuxolimab.

The CDR3: CASSITSGLSYEQYF. At the DNA level, the sequence is TGTGCCAGTAGTATCACTAGCGGGCTCTCCTACGAGCAGTACTTC. Rearrangement joined TRBV19 to TRBJ2-7; 9 nucleotides in the junction match TRBD2. Germline trimming amounts to 3 bases on V and 0 bases on J, with 3 as the count of junction bases outside the gene matches. The CDR3 measures 15 amino acids from cysteine to phenylalanine. The retained sequence is limited to the CDR3, 45 bases, with the frame set at the first base. The germline V gene (reference sequence) supplies CDR1 LNHDA and CDR2 SQIVND.